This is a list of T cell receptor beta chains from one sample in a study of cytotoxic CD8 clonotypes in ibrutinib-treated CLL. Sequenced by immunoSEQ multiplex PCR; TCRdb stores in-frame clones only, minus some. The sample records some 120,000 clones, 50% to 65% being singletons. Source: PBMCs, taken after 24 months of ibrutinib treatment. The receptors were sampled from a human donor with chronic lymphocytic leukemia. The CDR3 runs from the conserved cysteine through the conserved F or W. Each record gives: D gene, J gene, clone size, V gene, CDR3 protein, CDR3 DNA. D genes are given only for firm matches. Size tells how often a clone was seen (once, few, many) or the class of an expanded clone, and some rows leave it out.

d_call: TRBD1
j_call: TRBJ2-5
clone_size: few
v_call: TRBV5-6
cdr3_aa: CASSSTGGGETQYF
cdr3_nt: TGTGCCAGCAGCTCCACAGGGGGCGGAGAGACCCAGTACTTC

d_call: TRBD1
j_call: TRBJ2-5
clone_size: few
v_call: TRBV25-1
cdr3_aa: CASSELGGGETQYF
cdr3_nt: TGTGCCAGCAGTGAGTTAGGGGGCGGAGAGACCCAGTACTTC

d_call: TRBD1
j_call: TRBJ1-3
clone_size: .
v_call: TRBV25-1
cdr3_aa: CASSLPESGQGFGNTIYF
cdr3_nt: TGTGCCAGCAGTCTTCCCGAGTCGGGACAGGGGTTTGGAAACACCATATATTTT

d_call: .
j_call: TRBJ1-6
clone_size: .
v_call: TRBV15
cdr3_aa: CATSKGGYNSPLHF
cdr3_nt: TGTGCCACCAGCAAAGGAGGGTATAATTCACCCCTCCACTTT

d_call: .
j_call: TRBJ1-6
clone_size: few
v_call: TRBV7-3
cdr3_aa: CASSQGHNSPLHF
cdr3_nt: TGTGCCAGCAGCCAAGGACATAATTCACCCCTCCACTTT

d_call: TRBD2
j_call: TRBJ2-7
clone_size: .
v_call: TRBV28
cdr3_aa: CAVQRGDTYEQYF
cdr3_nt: TGTGCCGTTCAGCGGGGGGATACCTACGAGCAGTACTTC

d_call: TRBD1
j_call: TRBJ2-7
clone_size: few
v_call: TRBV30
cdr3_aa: CAWRRGQGAYEQYF
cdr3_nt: TGTGCCTGGAGACGAGGACAGGGGGCCTACGAGCAGTACTTC

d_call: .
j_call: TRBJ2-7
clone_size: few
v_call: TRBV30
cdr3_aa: CAWAYRRRYEQYF
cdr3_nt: TGTGCCTGGGCGTACAGGCGCCGCTACGAGCAGTACTTC

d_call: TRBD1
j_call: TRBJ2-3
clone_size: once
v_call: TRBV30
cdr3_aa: CAWSVGGTGGADTQYF
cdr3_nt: TGTGCCTGGAGTGTAGGCGGGACAGGGGGAGCAGATACGCAGTATTTT

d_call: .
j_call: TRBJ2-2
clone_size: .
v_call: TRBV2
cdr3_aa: CASSIGSGTGELFF
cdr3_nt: TGTGCCAGCAGCATAGGGTCAGGTACCGGGGAGCTGTTTTTT

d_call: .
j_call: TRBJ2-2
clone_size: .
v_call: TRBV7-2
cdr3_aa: CASSQWTVNTGELFF
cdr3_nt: TGTGCCAGCAGCCAGTGGACAGTGAACACCGGGGAGCTGTTTTTT